This T cell receptor (beta chain) was documented in a study of vaccination effects on CD4 cells after COVID-19. Study-wide results and limits: Only a single clone (1 of 255 vaccine-induced clones in healthy vaccinees) cross-reacted with common cold coronaviruses. Marked clonal contraction of both clone types appeared late after vaccination.

On this clone: Antigen: not known.

Ahead of sequencing, the ViraFEST assay grew antigen-specific CD4+ T cells using viral peptide pools. CD4+ T cells were isolated after 10 days of culture. There are 15 residues in the CDR3. The germline gives CDR1 GTSNPN, CDR2 SVGIG (reference sequence). The ends lost 3 bases at V and 6 bases at J; junction bases unmatched: 14. The table came from immunoSEQ multiplex PCR; TCRdb's copy has only in-frame clones and leaves some out. The sample carries roughly 15,000 clones, approximately 82% recorded once. This sample comprised CD4+ T cells from PBMCs cultured with HCoV-229E spike peptides, obtained before COVID-19 vaccination. This TCR came from a human donor who received a COVID-19 vaccine. The chain uses TRBV30 and TRBJ2-7; 7 bases fit TRBD1. The CDR3 region has the DNA TGTGCCTGGAGATCCCCTCCCAGACAGGGTACCGAGCAGTACTTC. Its protein product is CAWRSPPRQGTEQYF.